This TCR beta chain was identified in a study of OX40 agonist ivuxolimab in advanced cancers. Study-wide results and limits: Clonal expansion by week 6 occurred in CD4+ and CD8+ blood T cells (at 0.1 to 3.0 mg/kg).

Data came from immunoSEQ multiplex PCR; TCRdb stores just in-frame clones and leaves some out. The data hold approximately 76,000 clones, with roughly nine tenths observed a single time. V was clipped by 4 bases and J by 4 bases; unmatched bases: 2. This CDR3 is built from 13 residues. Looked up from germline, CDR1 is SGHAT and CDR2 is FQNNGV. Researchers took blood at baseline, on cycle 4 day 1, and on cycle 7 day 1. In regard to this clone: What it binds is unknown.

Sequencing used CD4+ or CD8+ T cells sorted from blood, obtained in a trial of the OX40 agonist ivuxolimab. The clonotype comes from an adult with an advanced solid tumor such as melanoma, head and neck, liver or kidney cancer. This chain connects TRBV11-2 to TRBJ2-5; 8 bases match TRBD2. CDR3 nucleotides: TGTGCCAGCAGCTACGCGGGGGGAGAGACCCAGTACTTC. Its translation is CASSYAGGETQYF.